The text below deals with one T cell receptor (beta chain). Per the original methods: Reference gene primer amplification gave estimated nucleated cell counts. The method was immunoSEQ multiplex PCR; TCRdb's version includes in-frame clones alone and lacks a portion of them. V, J and clone size are taken as reported in that table, and D and trimming were inferred from the DNA itself. The sample includes under 150,000 clones, about 83% seen only once; the top ten take approximately 8.7%. The sample originates from a study of blood T cell repertoires in COVID-19. For the study at large: Samples of COVID-19 (acute and convalescent) were obtained from the United States, Italy and Spain. From T cells, B-cell-depleted T cells, or PBMCs came the material, which was cDNA or gDNA.

V lost 8 bases and J lost 0, with 24 bases in between. The CDR3 contains 18 residues. Germline values: CDR1 MNHEY, CDR2 SMNVEV (reference sequence). The clonotype originates from a man aged 35 to 55 with active or convalescent COVID-19. Sequenced material: peripheral blood. V is TRBV27 and J is TRBJ2-3; the D gene is possibly TRBD2 (6 bases). DNA for the CDR3: TGTGCCAGCCGCGGAGTTTTCGGGGGTCGCACTAGCACAGATACGCAGTATTTT. Protein product: CASRGVFGGRTSTDTQYF.